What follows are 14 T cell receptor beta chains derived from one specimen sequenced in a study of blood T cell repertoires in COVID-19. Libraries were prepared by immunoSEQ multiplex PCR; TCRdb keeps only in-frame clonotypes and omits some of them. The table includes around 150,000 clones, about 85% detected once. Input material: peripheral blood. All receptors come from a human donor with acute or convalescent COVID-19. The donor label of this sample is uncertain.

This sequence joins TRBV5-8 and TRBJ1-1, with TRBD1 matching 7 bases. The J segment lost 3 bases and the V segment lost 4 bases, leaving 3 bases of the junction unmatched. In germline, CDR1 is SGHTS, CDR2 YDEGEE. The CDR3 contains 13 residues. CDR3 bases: TGTGCCAGCAGCCTTGACAGGGACACTGAAGCTTTCTTT. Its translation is CASSLDRDTEAFF.

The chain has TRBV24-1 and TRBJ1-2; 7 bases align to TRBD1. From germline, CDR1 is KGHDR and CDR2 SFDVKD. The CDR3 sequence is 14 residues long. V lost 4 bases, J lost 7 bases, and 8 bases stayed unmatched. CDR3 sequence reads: CATSDSDRVSGYTF. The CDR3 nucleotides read TGTGCCACCAGTGACTCTGACAGGGTATCTGGCTACACCTTC.

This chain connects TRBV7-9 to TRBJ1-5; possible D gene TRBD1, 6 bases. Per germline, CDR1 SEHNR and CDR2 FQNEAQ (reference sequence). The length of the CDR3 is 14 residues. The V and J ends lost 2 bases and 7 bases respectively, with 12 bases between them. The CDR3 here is CASSLLQGDQPQHF. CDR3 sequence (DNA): TGTGCCAGCAGCTTATTACAGGGCGACCAGCCCCAGCATTTT.

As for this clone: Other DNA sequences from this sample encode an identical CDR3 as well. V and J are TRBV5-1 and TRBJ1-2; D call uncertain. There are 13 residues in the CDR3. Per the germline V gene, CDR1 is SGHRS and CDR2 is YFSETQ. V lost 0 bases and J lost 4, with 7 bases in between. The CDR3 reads CASSLETIYGYTF. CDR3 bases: TGCGCCAGCAGCTTGGAAACTATCTATGGCTACACCTTC.

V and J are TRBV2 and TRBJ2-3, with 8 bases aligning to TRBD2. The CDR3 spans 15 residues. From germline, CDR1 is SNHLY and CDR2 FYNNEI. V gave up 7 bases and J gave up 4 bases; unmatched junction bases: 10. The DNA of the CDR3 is TGTGCCAGCAAGAAGAGGGCGGGGGGACCAGATACGCAGTATTTT. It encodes CASKKRAGGPDTQYF.

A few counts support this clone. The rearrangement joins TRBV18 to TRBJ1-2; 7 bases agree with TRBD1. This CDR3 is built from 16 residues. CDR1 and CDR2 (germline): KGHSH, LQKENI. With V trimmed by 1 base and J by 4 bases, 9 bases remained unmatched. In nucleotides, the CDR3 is TGTGCCAGCTCACCACGGGTGGACAGGAGTGGCTATGGCTACACCTTC. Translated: CASSPRVDRSGYGYTF.

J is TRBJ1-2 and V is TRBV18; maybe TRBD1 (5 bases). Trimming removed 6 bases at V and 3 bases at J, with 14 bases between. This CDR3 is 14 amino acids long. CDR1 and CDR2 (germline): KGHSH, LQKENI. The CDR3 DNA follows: TGTGCCAGCTCCCTAGGGGAGGGCGACTATGGCTACACCTTC. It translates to CASSLGEGDYGYTF.

The CDR3, as DNA: TGTGCCAGCTCACCAAGGAGGGAAGACTATGGCTACACCTTC. It is translated as CASSPRREDYGYTF. The rearrangement joins TRBV18 to TRBJ1-2; D is unresolved. CDR3 size: 14 residues. CDR1 and CDR2 from the germline V gene are KGHSH and LQKENI. Deletions cut 2 bases from V and 3 bases from J, with 10 bases between.

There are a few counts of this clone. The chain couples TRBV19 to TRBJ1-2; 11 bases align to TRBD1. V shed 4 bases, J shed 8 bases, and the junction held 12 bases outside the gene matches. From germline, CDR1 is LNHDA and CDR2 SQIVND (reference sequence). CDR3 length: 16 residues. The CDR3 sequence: CASSTADRGRVGGYTF. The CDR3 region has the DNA TGTGCCAGTAGTACGGCGGACAGGGGGCGGGTCGGAGGCTACACCTTC.

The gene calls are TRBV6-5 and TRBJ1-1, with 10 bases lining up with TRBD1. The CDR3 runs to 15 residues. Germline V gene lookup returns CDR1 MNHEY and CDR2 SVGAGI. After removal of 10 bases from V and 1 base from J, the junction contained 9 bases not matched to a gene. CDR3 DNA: TGTGCCATCTCGGGACAGGGGATTGGGAACACTGAAGCTTTCTTT. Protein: CAISGQGIGNTEAFF.

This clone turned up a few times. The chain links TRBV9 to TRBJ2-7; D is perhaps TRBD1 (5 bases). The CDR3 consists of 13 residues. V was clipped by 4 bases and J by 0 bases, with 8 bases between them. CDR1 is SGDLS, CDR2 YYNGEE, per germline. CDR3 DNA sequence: TGTGCCAGCAGCTCGACAGCCTCCTACGAGCAGTACTTC. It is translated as CASSSTASYEQYF.

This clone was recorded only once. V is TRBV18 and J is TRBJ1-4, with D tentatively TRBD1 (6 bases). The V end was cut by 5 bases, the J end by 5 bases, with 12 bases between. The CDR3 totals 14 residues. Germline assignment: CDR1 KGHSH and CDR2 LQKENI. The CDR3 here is CASSEMDRNEKLFF. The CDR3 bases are TGTGCCAGCTCAGAAATGGACAGAAATGAAAAACTGTTTTTT. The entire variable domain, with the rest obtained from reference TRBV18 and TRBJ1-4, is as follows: NAGVMQNPRHLVRRRGQEARLRCSPMKGHSHVYWYRQLPEEGLKFMVYLQKENIIDESGMPKERFSAEFPKEGPSILRIQQVVRGDSAAYFCASSEMDRNEKLFFGSGTQLSVL.

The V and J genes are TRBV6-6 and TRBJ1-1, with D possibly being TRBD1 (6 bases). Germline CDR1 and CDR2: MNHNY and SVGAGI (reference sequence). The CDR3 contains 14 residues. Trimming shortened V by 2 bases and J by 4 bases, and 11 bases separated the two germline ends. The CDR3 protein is CASSYTRTATEAFF. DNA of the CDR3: TGTGCCAGCAGTTACACCCGGACAGCCACTGAAGCTTTCTTT.

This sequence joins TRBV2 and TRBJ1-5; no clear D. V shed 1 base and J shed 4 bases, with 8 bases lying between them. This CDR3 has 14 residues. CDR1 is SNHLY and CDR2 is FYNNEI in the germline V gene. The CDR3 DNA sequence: TGTGCCAGCAGTGAAGTAGGAGTTAATCAGCCCCAGCATTTT. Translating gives CASSEVGVNQPQHF.